Listed below are T cell receptor beta chains from one sample, sequenced in a study of OX40 agonist ivuxolimab in advanced cancers. The assay was immunoSEQ multiplex PCR, and TCRdb's table has in-frame clones only and misses some. The profile shows 52,000 or so clones, nearly 95% of them singletons. The sequencing here drew on CD4+ or CD8+ T cells sorted from blood, taken in a trial of the OX40 agonist ivuxolimab. These receptors originate from an adult with an advanced solid tumor such as melanoma, head and neck, liver or kidney cancer. Each CDR3 is given with its conserved first and last residue. The D gene is left open where the match is weak. A row's size may be missing; if present it is once, few, many or a size class.

CDR3 DNA,CDR3 protein,clone size,J gene,V gene,CDR3 length,D gene
TGTGCCAGCAGCGTAGTTACAGGGCGTGCGGAGTCAAAACTGTTTTTT,CASSVVTGRAESKLFF,NA,TRBJ1-4,TRBV9,16,NA
TGTGCCAGCAGTACACTCAGGGGTGGCACTGAAGCTTTCTTT,CASSTLRGGTEAFF,NA,TRBJ1-1,TRBV6-1,14,NA
TGTGCCAGCAGCCCTTGGAGCGGGGAGCTGTTTTTT,CASSPWSGELFF,NA,TRBJ2-2,TRBV7-7,12,NA
TGTGCCAGCAGCTTATTGTCCCGCGTCAATGAGCAGTTCTTC,CASSLLSRVNEQFF,NA,TRBJ2-1,TRBV13,14,NA
TGTGCCAGCAGCGTGCCGGCGGGACAGGGTAACACCGGGGAGCTGTTTTTT,CASSVPAGQGNTGELFF,NA,TRBJ2-2,TRBV9,17,TRBD1
TGTGCCATCAGTGACCCCCTCGCACCCAATGAGCAGTTCTTC,CAISDPLAPNEQFF,NA,TRBJ2-1,TRBV10-3,14,NA
TGTGCCAGCAGCTCGGACTCCCTGGGCAATGAGCAGTTCTTC,CASSSDSLGNEQFF,once,TRBJ2-1,TRBV11-3,14,NA
TGTGCCAGCAGCCCGACCTACAATGAGCAGTTCTTC,CASSPTYNEQFF,NA,TRBJ2-1,TRBV7-9,12,NA
TGTGCCACCAGCAGCCCAGCGATCTATGGCTACACCTTC,CATSSPAIYGYTF,NA,TRBJ1-2,TRBV15,13,NA
TGTGCCAGCAGTGACATACTAGCGGGAGGGTCCTACGAGCAGTACTTC,CASSDILAGGSYEQYF,NA,TRBJ2-7,TRBV2,16,TRBD2
TGTGCCAGCGGGGGCCACTTACGACGCTTTGCCGAGACCCAGTACTTC,CASGGHLRRFAETQYF,NA,TRBJ2-5,TRBV7-8,16,NA
TGTGCCAGCAGCGGTGGGATTACGTTCAGCCACAACACTGAAGCTTTCTTT,CASSGGITFSHNTEAFF,NA,TRBJ1-1,TRBV9,17,NA
TGTGCCAGCTCCGGACCGACCTCGAACACCGGGGAGCTGTTTTTT,CASSGPTSNTGELFF,NA,TRBJ2-2,TRBV9,15,NA
TGCGCCAGCAGCCAAGAGGGCGGGCTAGGGAGTGAGCAGTTCTTC,CASSQEGGLGSEQFF,NA,TRBJ2-1,TRBV4-3,15,NA
TGTGCCAGCATCCCCGGGGGGGCCCATGAGCAGTTCTTC,CASIPGGAHEQFF,once,TRBJ2-1,TRBV2,13,TRBD2
TGTGCCAGCAGTGGTCCCGAGGGGGCCAGGGGGCGACGGACTGAAGCTTTCTTT,CASSGPEGARGRRTEAFF,NA,TRBJ1-1,TRBV6-1,18,TRBD1
TGTGCCAGCAGTTTTTGGGTTCCCCACCCCAAAAACATTCAGTACTTC,CASSFWVPHPKNIQYF,once,TRBJ2-4,TRBV28,16,NA
TGTGCCAGCAGCTTAGAAGGGGGGCAGGCCGCAAAATCCTATGGCTACACCTTC,CASSLEGGQAAKSYGYTF,NA,TRBJ1-2,TRBV7-9,18,NA
TGTGCCAGCAGGGACCGGGACAGAGCATACGAGCAGTACTTC,CASRDRDRAYEQYF,NA,TRBJ2-7,TRBV28,14,TRBD1
TGTGCCAGCAGCCCAGAAGGTCGGACCGGGGATACGCAGTATTTT,CASSPEGRTGDTQYF,NA,TRBJ2-3,TRBV9,15,NA
TGTGCCAGCAGCCGTGGAAAGCGGGAGCCCAATGAGCAGTTCTTC,CASSRGKREPNEQFF,NA,TRBJ2-1,TRBV7-9,15,TRBD2
TGTGCCAGCAGCTTGACAGGGCTTCAGCATCAGCCCCAGCATTTT,CASSLTGLQHQPQHF,NA,TRBJ1-5,TRBV5-8,15,NA
TGTGCCAGCAGCCCGGGGGCACCTACCGGGGAGCTGTTTTTT,CASSPGAPTGELFF,NA,TRBJ2-2,TRBV5-4,14,NA
TGTGCCATCAGTGAGACCGGGACAGGGGACCGCATGAACACTGAAGCTTTCTTT,CAISETGTGDRMNTEAFF,once,TRBJ1-1,TRBV10-3,18,TRBD1
TGTGCCAGCTCTCAAAGTGGCCAAGAGACCCAGTACTTC,CASSQSGQETQYF,NA,TRBJ2-5,TRBV11-2,13,NA
TGCGCCAGCAGCCAAGATCTCGAGCGGGAGAATTCTTCAGATACGCAGTATTTT,CASSQDLERENSSDTQYF,NA,TRBJ2-3,TRBV4-3,18,TRBD2
TGTGCCAGCAGCGTAAGCTCCCCGGGCGAGGGCTATGGCTACACCTTC,CASSVSSPGEGYGYTF,NA,TRBJ1-2,TRBV9,16,NA
TGTGCCAGCAGTGAAACCAGGGATCCGAGCAATCAGCCCCAGCATTTT,CASSETRDPSNQPQHF,NA,TRBJ1-5,TRBV2,16,NA
TGTGCCAGCAGCTTAGAAGCGGAAAGAGAGACCCAGTACTTC,CASSLEAERETQYF,NA,TRBJ2-5,TRBV13,14,NA
TGTGCCAGCAGTCCCAACCCACTAGCGGATACCTACAATGAGCAGTTCTTC,CASSPNPLADTYNEQFF,NA,TRBJ2-1,TRBV27,17,TRBD2
TGTGCCAGCAGCTGCCGGGAGGGCCGAGCCTACAATGAGCAGTTCTTC,CASSCREGRAYNEQFF,NA,TRBJ2-1,TRBV21-1,16,NA
TGTGCCAGCAGTGCCCGTAGGGCAGCGGGGCCATCGCGCGAGCAGTACTTC,CASSARRAAGPSREQYF,NA,TRBJ2-7,TRBV28,17,TRBD2
TGTGCCAGTAGTCACGGGACTAACTCCTACAATGAGCAGTTCTTC,CASSHGTNSYNEQFF,NA,TRBJ2-1,TRBV19,15,TRBD2
TGTGCCAGCAGCTTGGCAGGGTCCGCAAACACCATATATTTT,CASSLAGSANTIYF,NA,TRBJ1-3,TRBV5-6,14,NA
TGTGCCAGTAGACCCGTACTAGCGGGAGGGTCCTACGAGCAGTACTTC,CASRPVLAGGSYEQYF,NA,TRBJ2-7,TRBV19,16,TRBD2
TGCGCCAGCAGCTTGGTGGGGGATAGTGAGCAGTTCTTC,CASSLVGDSEQFF,once,TRBJ2-1,TRBV5-1,13,NA
TGTGCCAGCAGTTTATCCCTCATACTAGCGGGAGAAACCCTGTGGGAGCAGTTCTTC,CASSLSLILAGETLWEQFF,NA,TRBJ2-1,TRBV28,19,TRBD2